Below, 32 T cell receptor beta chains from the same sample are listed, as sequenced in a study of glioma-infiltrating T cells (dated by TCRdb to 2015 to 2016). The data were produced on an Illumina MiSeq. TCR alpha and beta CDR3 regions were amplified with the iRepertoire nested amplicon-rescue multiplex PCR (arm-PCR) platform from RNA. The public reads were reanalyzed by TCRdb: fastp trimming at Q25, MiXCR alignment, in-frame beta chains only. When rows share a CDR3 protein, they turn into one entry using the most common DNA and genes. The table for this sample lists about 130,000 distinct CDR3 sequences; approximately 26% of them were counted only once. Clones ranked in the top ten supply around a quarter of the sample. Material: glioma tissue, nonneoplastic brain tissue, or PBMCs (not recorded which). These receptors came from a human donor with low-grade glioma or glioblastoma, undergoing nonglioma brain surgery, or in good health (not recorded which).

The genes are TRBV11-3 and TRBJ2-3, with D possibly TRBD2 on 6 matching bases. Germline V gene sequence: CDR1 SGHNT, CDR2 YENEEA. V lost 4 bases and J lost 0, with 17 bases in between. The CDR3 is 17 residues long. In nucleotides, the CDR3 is TGTGCCAGCAGCTCGCCCTTTGCGGGGAGGAGCACAGATACGCAGTATTTT. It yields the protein CASSSPFAGRSTDTQYF. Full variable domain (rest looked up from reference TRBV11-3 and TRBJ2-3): EAGVVQSPRYKIIEKKQPVAFWCNPISGHNTLYWYLQNLGQGPELLIRYENEEAVDDSQLPKDRFSAERLKGVDSTLKIQPAELGDSAVYLCASSSPFAGRSTDTQYFGPGTRLTVL.

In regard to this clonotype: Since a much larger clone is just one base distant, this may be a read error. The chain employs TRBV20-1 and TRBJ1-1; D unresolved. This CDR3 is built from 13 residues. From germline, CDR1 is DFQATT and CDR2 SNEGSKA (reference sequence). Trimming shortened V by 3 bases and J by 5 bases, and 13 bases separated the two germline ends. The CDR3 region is CSASSQLKTEAFF. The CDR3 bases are TGCAGTGCTAGTTCACAGCTTAAAACTGAAGCTTTCTTT.

The CDR3 region is CASSSPEGGVQETQYF. For the CDR3, the DNA is TGTGCCAGCAGTTCTCCGGAAGGGGGGGTCCAAGAGACCCAGTACTTC. The genes are TRBV12-3 or TRBV12-4 and TRBJ2-5, with D possibly TRBD2 on 7 matching bases. The CDR3 is 16 residues long. V was clipped by 4 bases and J by 1 base, with 16 bases between them.

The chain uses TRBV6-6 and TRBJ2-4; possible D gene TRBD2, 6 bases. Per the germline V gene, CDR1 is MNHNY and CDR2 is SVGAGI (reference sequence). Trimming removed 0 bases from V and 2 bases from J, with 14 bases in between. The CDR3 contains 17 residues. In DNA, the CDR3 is TGTGCCAGCAGTTACTCGAGGCCAGGGAGGTCCAAAAACATTCAGTACTTC. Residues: CASSYSRPGRSKNIQYF.

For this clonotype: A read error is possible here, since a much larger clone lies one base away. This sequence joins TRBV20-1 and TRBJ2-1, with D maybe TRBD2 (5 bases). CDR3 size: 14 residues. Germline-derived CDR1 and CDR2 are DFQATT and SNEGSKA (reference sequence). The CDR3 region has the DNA TGCAGTGCTACATCCTATATTGCCGGGAATGAGCATTTCTTC. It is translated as CSATSYIAGNEHFF.

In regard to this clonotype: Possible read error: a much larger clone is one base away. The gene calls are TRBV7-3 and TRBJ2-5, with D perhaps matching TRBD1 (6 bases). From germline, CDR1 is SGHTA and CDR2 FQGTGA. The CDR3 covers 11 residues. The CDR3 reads CASSGGEIQYF. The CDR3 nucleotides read TGTGCCAGCAGCGGGGGCGAGATCCAGTACTTC.

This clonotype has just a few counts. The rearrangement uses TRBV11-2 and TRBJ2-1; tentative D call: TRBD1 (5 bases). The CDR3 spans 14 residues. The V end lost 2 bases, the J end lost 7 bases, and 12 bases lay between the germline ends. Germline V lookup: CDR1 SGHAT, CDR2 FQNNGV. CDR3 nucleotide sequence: TGTGCCAGCAGCTTACTCCAGGGCGTAAATGAGCAGTTCTTC. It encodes CASSLLQGVNEQFF.

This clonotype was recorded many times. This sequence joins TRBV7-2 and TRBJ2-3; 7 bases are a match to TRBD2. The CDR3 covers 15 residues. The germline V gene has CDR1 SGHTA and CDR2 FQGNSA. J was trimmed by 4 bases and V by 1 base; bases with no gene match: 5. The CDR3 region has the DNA TGTGCCAGCAGCTTAGTGGGACTATCAGCAGATACGCAGTATTTT. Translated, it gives CASSLVGLSADTQYF.

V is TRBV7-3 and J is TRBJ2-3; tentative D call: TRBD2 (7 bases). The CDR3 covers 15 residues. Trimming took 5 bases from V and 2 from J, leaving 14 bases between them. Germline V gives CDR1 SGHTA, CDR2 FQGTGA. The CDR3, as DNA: TGTGCCAGCAGCCCTTCGGCGGGGGCCACAGATACGCAGTATTTT. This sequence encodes CASSPSAGATDTQYF. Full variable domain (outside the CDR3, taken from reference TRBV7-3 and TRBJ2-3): GAGVSQTPSNKVTEKGKYVELRCDPISGHTALYWYRQSLGQGPEFLIYFQGTGAADDSGLPNDRFFAVRPEGSVSTLKIQRTERGDSAVYLCASSPSAGATDTQYFGPGTRLTVL.

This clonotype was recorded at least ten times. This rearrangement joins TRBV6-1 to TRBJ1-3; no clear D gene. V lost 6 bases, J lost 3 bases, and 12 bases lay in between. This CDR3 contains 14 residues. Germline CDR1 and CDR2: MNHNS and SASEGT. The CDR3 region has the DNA TGTGCCAGCAGCGGCGTAAGCTATGGAAACACCATATATTTT. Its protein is CASSGVSYGNTIYF.

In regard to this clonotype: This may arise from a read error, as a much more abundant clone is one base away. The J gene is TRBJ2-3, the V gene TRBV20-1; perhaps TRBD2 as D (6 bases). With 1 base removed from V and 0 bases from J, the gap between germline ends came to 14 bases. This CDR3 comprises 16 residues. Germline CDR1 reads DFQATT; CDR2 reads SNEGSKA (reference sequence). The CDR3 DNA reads TGCAGTGCTAGAGGTTTCGAGCGGGTGAGCACAGATACGCAGTATTTT. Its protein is CSARGFERVSTDTQYF.

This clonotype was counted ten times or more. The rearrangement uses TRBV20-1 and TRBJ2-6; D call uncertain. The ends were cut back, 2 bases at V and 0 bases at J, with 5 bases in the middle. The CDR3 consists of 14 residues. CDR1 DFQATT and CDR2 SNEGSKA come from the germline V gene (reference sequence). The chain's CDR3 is CSARSLSGANVLTF. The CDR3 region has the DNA TGCAGTGCTAGAAGCCTCTCTGGGGCCAACGTCCTGACTTTC.

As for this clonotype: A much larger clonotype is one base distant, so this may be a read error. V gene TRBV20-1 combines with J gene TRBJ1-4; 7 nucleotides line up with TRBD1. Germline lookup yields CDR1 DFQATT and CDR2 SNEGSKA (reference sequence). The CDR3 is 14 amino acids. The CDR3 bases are TGCAGTGTGAGGGCAGGGGGGTCTGAAGCAAAACTGCTTTTT. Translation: CSVRAGGSEAKLLF.

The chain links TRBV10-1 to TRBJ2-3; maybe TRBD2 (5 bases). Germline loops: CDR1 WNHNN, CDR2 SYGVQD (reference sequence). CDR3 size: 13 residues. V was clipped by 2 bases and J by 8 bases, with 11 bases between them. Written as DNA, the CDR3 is TGCGCCAGCAGTGAGACCGAGGGCGGTACGCAGTATTTT. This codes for CASSETEGGTQYF.

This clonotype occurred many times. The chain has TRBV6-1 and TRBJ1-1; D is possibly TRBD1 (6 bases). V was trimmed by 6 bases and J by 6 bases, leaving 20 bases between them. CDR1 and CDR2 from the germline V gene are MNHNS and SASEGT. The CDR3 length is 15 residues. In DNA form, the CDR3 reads TGTGCCAGCAGCCCCCAGGGGCGCGGACAAGCTGAAGCTTTCTTT. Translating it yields CASSPQGRGQAEAFF.

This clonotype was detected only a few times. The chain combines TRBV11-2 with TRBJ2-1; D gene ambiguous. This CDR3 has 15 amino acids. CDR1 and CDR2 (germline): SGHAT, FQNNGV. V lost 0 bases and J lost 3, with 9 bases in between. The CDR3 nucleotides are TGTGCCAGCAGCTTAGAACCGACGATCTACAATGAGCAGTTCTTC. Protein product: CASSLEPTIYNEQFF.

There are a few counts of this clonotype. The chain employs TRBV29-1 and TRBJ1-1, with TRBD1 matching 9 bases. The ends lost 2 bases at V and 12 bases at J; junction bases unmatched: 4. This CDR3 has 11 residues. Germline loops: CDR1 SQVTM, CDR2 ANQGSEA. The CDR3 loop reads CSVEKGQGTFF. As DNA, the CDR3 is TGCAGCGTTGAAAAGGGACAGGGTACTTTCTTT.

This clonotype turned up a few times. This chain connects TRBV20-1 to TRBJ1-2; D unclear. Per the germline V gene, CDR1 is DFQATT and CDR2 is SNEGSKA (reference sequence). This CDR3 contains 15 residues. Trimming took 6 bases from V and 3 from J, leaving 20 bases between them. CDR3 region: CSATKSLTAYYGYTF. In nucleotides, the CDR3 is TGCAGTGCCACTAAGTCGCTCACAGCCTACTATGGCTACACCTTC.

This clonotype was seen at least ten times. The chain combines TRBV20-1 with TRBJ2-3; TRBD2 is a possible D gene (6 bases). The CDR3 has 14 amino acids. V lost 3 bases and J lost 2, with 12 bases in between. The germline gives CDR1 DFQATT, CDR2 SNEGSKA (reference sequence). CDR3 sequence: CSASGRGPTDTQYF. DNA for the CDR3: TGCAGTGCTAGTGGGCGGGGTCCCACAGATACGCAGTATTTT.

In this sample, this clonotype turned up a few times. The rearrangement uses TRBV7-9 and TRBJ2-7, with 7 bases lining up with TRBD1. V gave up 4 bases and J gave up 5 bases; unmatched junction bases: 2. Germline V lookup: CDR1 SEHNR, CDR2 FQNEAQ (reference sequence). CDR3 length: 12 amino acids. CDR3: CASSSTGDEQYV. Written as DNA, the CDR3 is TGTGCCAGCAGCTCCACAGGGGACGAGCAGTACGTC.

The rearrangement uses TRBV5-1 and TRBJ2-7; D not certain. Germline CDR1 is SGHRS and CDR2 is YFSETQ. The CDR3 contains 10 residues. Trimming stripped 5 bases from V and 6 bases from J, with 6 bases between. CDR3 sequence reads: CASRGCEQYV. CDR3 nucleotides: TGCGCCAGCAGGGGGTGCGAGCAGTACGTC.

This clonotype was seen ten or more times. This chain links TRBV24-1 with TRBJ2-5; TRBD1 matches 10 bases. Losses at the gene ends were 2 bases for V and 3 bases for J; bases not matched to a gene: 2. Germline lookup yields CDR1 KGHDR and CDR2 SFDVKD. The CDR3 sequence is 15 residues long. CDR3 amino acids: CATSDSDRGKETQYF. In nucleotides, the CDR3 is TGTGCCACCAGTGATTCGGACAGGGGGAAAGAGACCCAGTACTTC.

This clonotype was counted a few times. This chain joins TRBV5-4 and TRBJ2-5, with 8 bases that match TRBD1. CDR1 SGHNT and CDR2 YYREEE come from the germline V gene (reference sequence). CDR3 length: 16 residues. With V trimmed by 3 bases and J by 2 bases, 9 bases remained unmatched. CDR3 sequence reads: CASSSVQGAPQETQYF. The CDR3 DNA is TGTGCCAGCAGCTCGGTGCAGGGGGCTCCTCAAGAGACCCAGTACTTC.

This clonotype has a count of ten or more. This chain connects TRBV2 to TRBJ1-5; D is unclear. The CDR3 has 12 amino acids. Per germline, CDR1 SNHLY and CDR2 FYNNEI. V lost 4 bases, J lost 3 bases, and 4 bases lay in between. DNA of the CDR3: TGTGCCAGCAGTGCAGACAATCAGCCCCAGCATTTT. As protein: CASSADNQPQHF.

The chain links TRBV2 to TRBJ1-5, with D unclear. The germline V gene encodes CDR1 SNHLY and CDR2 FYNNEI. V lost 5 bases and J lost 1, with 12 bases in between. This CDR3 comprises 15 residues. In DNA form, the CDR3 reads TGTGCCAGCAGTAAGCGGGCGGGCAGCAATCAGCCCCAGCATTTT. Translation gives CASSKRAGSNQPQHF. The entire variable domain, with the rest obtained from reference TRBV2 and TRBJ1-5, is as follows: EPEVTQTPSHQVTQMGQEVILRCVPISNHLYFYWYRQILGQKVEFLVSFYNNEISEKSEIFDDQFSVERPDGSNFTLKIRSTKLEDSAMYFCASSKRAGSNQPQHFGDGTRLSIL.

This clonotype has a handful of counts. CDR3: CASSLLGQGGQPQHF. The CDR3 nucleotides read TGTGCCAGCAGTTTATTGGGACAGGGGGGTCAGCCCCAGCATTTT. The chain combines TRBV27 with TRBJ1-5, with 11 bases aligning to TRBD1. V lost 1 base and J lost 6; bases outside the gene matches: 2. Germline CDR1 and CDR2: MNHEY and SMNVEV (reference sequence). The CDR3 totals 15 residues.

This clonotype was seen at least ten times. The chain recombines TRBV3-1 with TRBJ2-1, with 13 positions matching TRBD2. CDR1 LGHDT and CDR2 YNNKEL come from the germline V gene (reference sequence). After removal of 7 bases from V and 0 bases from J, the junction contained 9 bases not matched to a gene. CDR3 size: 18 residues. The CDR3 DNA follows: TGTGCCAGCACCCCTAAACTAGCGGGGGGGCGCTCCTACAATGAGCAGTTCTTC. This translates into CASTPKLAGGRSYNEQFF.

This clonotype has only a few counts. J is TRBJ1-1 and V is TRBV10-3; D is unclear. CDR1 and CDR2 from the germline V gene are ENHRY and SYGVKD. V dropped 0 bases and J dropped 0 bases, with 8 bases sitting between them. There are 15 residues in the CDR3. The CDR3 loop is CAISESNSMNTEAFF. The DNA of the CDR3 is TGTGCCATCAGTGAGTCGAACAGTATGAACACTGAAGCTTTCTTT.

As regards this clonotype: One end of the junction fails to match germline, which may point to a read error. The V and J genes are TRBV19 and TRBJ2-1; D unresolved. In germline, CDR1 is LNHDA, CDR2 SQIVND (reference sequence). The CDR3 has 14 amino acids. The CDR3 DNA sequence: TGTGCCAGTAGTATGGGCAGCTCCTACAGTGAGCAGTTCTTC. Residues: CASSMGSSYSEQFF.

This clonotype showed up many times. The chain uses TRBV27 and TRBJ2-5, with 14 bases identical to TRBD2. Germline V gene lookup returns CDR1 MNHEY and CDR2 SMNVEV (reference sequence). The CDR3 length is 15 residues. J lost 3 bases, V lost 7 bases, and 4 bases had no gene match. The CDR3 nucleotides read TGTGCCAGCAACGGACTAGCGGGGGGAGAAGAGACCCAGTACTTC. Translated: CASNGLAGGEETQYF.

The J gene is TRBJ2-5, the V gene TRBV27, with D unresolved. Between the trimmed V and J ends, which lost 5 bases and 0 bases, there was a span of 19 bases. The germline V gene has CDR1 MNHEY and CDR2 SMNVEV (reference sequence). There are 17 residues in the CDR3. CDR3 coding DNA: TGTGCCAGCAGTCCCGCCTCTGGGCCAACGTACCAAGAGACCCAGTACTTC. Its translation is CASSPASGPTYQETQYF.

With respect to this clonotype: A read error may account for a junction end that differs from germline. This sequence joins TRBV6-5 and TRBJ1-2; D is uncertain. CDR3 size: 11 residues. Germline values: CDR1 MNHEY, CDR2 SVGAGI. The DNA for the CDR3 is TGTGCCAGCAGTTTTAACTATGGCTACGCCTTC. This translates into CASSFNYGYAF.